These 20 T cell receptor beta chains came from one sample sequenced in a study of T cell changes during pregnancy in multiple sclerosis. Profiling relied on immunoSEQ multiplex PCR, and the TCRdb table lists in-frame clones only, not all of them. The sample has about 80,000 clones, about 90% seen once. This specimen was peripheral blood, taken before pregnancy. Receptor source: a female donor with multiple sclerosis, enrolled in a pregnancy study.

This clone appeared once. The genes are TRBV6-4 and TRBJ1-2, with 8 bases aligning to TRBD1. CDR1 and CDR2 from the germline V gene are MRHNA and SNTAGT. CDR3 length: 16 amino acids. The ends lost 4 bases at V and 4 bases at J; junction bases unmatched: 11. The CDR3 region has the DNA TGTGCCAGCAGTGGGACGACAGGGGAGGTGATCTATGGCTACACCTTC. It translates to CASSGTTGEVIYGYTF.

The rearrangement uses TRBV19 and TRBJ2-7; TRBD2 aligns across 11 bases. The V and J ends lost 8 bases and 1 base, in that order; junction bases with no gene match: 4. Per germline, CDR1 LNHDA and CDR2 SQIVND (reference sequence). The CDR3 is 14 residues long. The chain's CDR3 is CASSGTSGSYEQYF. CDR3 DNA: TGTGCCAGTTCCGGGACTAGCGGATCCTACGAGCAGTACTTC.

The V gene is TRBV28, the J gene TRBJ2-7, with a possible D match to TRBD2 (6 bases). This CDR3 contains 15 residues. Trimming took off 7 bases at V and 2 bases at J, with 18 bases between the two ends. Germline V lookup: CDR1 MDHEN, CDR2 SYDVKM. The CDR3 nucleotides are TGTGCCAGCAATGATCCCGGGACTCACACCTACGAGCAGTACTTC. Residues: CASNDPGTHTYEQYF.

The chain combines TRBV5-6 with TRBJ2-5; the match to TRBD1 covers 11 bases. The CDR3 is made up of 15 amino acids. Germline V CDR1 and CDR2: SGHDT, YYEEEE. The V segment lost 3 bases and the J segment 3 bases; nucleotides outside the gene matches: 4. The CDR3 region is CASSWAGQGEETQYF. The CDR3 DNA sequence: TGTGCCAGCAGCTGGGCGGGACAGGGGGAAGAGACCCAGTACTTC.

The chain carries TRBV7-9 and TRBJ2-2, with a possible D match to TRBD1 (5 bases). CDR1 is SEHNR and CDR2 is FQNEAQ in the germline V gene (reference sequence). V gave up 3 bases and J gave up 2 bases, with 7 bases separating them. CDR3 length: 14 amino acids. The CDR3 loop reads CASSFDRNTGELFF. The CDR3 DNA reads TGTGCCAGCAGCTTCGACAGAAACACCGGGGAGCTGTTTTTT.

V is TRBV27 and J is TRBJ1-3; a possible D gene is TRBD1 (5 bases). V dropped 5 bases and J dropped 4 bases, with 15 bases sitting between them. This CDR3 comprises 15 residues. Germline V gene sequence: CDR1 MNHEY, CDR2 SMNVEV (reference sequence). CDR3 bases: TGTGCCAGCAGTCCTTCTTGGGGCTCCGGAAACACCATATATTTT. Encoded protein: CASSPSWGSGNTIYF.

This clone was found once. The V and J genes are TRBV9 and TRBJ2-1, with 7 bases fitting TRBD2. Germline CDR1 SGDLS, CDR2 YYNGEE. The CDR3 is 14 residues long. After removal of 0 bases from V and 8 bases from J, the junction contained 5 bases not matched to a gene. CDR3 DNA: TGTGCCAGCAGCGTAGGAACGGGAGGAGATGAGCAGTTCTTC. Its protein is CASSVGTGGDEQFF.

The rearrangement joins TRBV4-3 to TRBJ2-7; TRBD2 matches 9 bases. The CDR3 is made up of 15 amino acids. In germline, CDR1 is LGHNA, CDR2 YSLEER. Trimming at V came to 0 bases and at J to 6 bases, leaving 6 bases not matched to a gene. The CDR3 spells CASSQDLAGFFEQYF. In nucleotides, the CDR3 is TGCGCCAGCAGCCAAGATCTAGCGGGATTCTTCGAGCAGTACTTC.

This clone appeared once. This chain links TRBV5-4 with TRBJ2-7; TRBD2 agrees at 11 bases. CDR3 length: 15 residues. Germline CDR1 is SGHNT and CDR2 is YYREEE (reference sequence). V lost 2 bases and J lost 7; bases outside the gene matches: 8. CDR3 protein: CASSFPSGRTGEQYF. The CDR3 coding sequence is TGTGCCAGCAGCTTCCCTAGCGGGAGGACGGGAGAGCAGTACTTC.

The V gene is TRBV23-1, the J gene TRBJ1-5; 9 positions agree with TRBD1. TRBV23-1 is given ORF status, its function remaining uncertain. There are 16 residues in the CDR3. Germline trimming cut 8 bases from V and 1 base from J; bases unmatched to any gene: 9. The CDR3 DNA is TGCGCCAGCGGGGGACAGGGAGAGGGGAGCAATCAGCCCCAGCATTTT. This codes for CASGGQGEGSNQPQHF.

The CDR3 sequence is CASREAEPYNEQFF. The CDR3 DNA follows: TGTGCCAGCAGAGAAGCCGAGCCCTACAATGAGCAGTTCTTC. The chain has TRBV27 and TRBJ2-1; D not certain. With 6 bases removed from V and 2 bases from J, the gap between germline ends came to 11 bases. The CDR3 extends over 14 amino acids. Germline V lookup: CDR1 MNHEY, CDR2 SMNVEV (reference sequence).

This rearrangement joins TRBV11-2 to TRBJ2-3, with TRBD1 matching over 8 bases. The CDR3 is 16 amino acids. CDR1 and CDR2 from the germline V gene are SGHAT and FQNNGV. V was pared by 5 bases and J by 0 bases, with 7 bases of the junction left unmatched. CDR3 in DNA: TGTGCCAGCAGCCCGGCCAGGGGGCCGAGCACAGATACGCAGTATTTT. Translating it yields CASSPARGPSTDTQYF.

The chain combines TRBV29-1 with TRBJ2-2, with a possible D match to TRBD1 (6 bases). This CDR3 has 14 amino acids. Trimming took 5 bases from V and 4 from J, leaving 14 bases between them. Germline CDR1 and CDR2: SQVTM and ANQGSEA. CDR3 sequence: CSVQGSASTGELFF. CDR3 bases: TGCAGCGTTCAGGGGTCTGCCAGCACCGGGGAGCTGTTTTTT.

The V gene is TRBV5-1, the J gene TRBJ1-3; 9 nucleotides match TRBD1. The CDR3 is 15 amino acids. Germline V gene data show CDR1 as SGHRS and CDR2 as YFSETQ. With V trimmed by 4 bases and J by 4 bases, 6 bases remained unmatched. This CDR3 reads CASSQQGASGNTIYF. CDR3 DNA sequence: TGCGCCAGCAGCCAACAGGGGGCGTCAGGAAACACCATATATTTT.

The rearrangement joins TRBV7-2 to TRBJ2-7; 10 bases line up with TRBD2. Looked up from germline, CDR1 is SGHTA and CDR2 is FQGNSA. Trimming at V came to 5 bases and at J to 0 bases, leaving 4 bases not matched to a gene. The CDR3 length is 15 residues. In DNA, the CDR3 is TGTGCCAGCAGCGAAGGACTAGCGGCCTCCTACGAGCAGTACTTC. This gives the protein CASSEGLAASYEQYF.

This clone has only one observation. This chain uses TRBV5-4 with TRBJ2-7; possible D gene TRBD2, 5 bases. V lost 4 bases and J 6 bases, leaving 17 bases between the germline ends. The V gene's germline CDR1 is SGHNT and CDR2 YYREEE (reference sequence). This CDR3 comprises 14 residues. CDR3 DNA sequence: TGTGCCAGCAGCGAGTCGGGAAGGCTCGGCGAGCAGTACTTC. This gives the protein CASSESGRLGEQYF. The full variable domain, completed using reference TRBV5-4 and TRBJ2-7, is ETGVTQSPTHLIKTRGQQVTLRCSSQSGHNTVSWYQQALGQGPQFIFQYYREEENGRGNFPPRFSGLQFPNYSSELNVNALELDDSALYLCASSESGRLGEQYFGPGTRLTVT.

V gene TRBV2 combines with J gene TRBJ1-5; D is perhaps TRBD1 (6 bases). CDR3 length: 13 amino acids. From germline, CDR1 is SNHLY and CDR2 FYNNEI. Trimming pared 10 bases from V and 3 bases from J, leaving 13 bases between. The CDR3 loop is CATTGGYNQPQHF. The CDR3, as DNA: TGTGCCACCACGGGGGGCTACAATCAGCCCCAGCATTTT.

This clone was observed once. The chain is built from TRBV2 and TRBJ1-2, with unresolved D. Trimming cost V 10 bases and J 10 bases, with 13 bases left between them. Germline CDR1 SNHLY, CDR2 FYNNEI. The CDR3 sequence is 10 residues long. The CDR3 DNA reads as TGTGCCACTACGCCGCCATACTACACCTTC. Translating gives CATTPPYYTF.

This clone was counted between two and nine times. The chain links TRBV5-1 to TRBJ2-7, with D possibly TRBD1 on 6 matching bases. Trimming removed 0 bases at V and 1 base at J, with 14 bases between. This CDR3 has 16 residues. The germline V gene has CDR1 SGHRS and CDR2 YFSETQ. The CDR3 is CASSLVPTGLSYEQYF. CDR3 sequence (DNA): TGCGCCAGCAGCTTGGTTCCGACAGGACTTTCCTACGAGCAGTACTTC.

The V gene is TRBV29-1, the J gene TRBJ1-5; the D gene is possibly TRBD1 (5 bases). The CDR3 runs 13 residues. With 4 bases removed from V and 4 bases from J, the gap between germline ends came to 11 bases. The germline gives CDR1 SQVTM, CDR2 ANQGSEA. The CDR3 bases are TGCAGCGTTGTATCAGGGAATAATCAGCCCCAGCATTTT. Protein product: CSVVSGNNQPQHF.